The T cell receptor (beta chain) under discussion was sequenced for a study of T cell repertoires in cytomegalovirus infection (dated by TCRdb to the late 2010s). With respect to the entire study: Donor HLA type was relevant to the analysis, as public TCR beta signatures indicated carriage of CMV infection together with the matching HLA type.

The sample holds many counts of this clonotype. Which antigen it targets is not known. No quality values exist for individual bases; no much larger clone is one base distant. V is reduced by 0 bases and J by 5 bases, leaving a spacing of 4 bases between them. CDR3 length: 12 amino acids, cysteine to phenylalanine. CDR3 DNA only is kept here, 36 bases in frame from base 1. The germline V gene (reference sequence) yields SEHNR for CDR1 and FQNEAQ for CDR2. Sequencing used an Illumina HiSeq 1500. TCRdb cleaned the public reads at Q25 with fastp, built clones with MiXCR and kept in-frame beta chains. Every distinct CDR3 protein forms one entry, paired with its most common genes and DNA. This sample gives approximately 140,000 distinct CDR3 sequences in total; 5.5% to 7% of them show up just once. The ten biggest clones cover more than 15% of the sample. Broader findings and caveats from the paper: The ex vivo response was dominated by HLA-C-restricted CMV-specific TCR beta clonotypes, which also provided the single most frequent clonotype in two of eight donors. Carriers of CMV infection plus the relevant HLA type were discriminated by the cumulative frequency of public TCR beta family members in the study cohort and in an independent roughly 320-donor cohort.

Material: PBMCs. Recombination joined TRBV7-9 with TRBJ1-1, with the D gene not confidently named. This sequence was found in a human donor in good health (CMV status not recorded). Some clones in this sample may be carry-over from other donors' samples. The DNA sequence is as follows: TGTGCCAGCAGCTTAGCGGGTACTGAAGCTTTCTTT. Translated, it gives CASSLAGTEAFF.